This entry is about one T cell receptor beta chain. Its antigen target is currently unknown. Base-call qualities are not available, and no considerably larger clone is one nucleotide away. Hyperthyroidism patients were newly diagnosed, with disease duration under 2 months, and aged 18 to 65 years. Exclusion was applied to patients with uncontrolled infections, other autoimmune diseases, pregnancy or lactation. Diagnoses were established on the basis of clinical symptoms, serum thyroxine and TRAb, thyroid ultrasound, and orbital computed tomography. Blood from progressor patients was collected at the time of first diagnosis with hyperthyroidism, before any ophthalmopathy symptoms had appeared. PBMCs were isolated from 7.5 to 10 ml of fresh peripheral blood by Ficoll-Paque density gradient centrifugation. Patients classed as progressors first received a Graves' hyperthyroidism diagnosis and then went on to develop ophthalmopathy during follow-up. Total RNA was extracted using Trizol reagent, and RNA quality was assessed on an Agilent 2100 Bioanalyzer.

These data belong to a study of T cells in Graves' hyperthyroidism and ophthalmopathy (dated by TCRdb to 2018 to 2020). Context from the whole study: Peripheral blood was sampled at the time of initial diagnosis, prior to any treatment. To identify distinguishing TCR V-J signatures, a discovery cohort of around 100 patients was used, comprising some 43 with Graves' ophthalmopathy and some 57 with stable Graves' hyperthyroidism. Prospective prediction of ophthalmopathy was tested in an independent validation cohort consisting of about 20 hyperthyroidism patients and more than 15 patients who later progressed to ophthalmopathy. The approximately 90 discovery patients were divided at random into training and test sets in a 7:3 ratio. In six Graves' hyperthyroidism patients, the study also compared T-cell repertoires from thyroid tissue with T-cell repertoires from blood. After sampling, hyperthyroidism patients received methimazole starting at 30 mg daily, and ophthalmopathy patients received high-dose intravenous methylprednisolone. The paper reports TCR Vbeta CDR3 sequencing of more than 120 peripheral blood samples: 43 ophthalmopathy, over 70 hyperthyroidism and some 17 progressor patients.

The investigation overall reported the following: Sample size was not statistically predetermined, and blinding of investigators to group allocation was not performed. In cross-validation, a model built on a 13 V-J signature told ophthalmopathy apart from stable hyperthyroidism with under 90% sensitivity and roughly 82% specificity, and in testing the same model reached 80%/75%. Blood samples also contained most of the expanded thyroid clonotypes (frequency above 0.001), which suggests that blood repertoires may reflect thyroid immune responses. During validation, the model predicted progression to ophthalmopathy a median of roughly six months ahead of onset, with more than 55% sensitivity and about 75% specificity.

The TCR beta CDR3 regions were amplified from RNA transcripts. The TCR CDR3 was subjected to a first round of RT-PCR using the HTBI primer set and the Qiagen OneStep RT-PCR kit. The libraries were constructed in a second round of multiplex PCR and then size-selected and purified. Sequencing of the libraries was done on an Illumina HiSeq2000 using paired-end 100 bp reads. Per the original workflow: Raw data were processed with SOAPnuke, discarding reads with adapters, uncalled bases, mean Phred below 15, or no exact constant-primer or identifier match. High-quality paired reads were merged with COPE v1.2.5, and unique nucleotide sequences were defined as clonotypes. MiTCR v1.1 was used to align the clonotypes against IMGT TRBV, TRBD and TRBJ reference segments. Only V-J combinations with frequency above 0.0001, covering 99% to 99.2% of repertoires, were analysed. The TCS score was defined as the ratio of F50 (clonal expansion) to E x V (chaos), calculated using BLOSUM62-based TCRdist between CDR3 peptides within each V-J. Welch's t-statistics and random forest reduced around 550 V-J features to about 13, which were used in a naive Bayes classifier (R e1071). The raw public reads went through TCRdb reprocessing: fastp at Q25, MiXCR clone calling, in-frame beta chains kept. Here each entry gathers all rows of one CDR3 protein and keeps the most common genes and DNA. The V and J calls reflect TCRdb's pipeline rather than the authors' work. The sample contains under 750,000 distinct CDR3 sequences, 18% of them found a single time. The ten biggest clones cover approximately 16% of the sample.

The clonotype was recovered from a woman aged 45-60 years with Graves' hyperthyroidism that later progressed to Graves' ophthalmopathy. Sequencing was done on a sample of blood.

CDR3 loop: CASSWVGGQETQYF. In nucleotide form, the sequence is TGCGCCAGCAGCTGGGTAGGGGGGCAGGAGACCCAGTACTTC. Here the chain combines TRBV5-1 and TRBJ2-5; the D assignment is uncertain and may be TRBD1 or TRBD2, with 6 bases supporting each. CDR3 length: 14 amino acids, cysteine to phenylalanine. Solely the CDR3 DNA is kept, with 42 bases framed from the first base. The germline V gene sets CDR1 to SGHRS and CDR2 to YFSETQ. V is pared back by 3 bases and J by 5 bases, with 14 bases lying between the germline termini.